This T cell receptor beta chain was sequenced during a study of blood T cell repertoires in COVID-19. Overall study context: The cDNA or gDNA used as material had been derived from T cells, B-cell-depleted T cells, or PBMCs.

With 0 bases clipped from V and 6 bases from J, the junction kept 1 base outside the gene matches. Germline CDR1 MNHNY, CDR2 SVGAGI (reference sequence). CDR3 length: 15 residues. Produced via immunoSEQ multiplex PCR; TCRdb's table is partial and in-frame only. The profile shows 55,000 to 90,000 clones, around nine tenths of them singletons. The V and J genes are TRBV6-6 and TRBJ2-1; 11 bases match TRBD2. The TCR originated in a human donor in a cohort sampled during active COVID-19. Material for sequencing was peripheral blood. The CDR3 region is CASSYSGTSGNEQFF. The CDR3 bases are TGTGCCAGCAGTTACTCTGGGACTAGCGGCAATGAGCAGTTCTTC.